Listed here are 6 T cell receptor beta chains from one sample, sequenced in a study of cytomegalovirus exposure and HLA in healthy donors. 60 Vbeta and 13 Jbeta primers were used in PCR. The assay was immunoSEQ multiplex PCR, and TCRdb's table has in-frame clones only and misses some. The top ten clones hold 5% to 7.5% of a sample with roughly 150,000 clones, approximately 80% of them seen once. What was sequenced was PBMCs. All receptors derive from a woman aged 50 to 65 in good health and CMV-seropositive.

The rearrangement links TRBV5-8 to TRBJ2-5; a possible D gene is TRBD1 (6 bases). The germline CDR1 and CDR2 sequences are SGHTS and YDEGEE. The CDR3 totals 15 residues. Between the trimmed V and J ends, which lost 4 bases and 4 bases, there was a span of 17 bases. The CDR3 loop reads CASSLNRVSGETQYF. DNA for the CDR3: TGTGCCAGCAGCCTTAACAGGGTGTCGGGAGAGACCCAGTACTTC.

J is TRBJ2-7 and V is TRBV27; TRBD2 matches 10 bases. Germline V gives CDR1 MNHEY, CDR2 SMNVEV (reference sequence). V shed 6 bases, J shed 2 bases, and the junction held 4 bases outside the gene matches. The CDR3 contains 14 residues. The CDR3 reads CASSRTSGTYEQYF. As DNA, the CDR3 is TGTGCCAGCAGCCGGACTAGCGGCACCTACGAGCAGTACTTC.

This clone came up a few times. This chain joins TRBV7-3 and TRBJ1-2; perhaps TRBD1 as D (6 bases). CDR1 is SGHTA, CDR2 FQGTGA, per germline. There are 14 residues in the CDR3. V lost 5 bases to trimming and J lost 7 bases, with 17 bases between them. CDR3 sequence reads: CASSPRGGAGGYTF. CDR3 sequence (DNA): TGTGCCAGCAGCCCACGCGGGGGGGCTGGTGGCTACACCTTC. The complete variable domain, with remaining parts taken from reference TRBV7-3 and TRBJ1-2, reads GAGVSQTPSNKVTEKGKYVELRCDPISGHTALYWYRQSLGQGPEFLIYFQGTGAADDSGLPNDRFFAVRPEGSVSTLKIQRTERGDSAVYLCASSPRGGAGGYTFGSGTRLTVV.

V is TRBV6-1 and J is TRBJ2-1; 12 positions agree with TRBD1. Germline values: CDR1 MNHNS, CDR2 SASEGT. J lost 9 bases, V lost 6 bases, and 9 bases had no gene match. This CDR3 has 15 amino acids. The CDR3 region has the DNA TGTGCCAGCAGACAAAAGGGGACAGGGGGCCTTGAGCAGTTCTTC. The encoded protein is CASRQKGTGGLEQFF.

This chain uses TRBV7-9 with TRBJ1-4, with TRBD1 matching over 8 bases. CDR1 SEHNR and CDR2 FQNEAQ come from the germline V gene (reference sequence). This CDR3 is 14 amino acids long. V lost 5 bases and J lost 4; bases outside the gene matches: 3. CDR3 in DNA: TGTGCCAGCAGCCCCGGACAGGGTAATGAAAAACTGTTTTTT. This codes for CASSPGQGNEKLFF.

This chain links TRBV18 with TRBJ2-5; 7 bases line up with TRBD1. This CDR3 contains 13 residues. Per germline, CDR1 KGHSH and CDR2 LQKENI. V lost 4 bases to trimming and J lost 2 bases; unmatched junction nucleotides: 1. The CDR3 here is CASSRQGQETQYF. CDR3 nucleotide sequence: TGTGCCAGCTCACGACAGGGACAAGAGACCCAGTACTTC.